The entry below describes one TCR beta chain. This entry belongs to a study of T cell changes during pregnancy in multiple sclerosis. CDR1 LNHDA and CDR2 SQIVND come from the germline V gene (reference sequence). Between the trimmed V and J ends, which lost 4 bases and 0 bases, there was a span of 16 bases. This CDR3 contains 18 residues. The assay was immunoSEQ multiplex PCR, and TCRdb's table has in-frame clones only and misses some. This sample yields 30,000 to 35,000 clones, of which about 89% are seen a single time; around 6.8% belongs to the top ten. Material: CD8+ T cells from peripheral blood mononuclear cells, obtained in the second trimester of pregnancy. The source is a female donor with multiple sclerosis, enrolled in a pregnancy study. V gene TRBV19 combines with J gene TRBJ2-6, with a weak D call TRBD2 (6 bases). CDR3 loop: CASSKGLSLLSGANVLTF. In DNA form, the CDR3 reads TGTGCCAGTAGTAAGGGACTGTCCTTACTCTCTGGGGCCAACGTCCTGACTTTC.